The rows below give T cell receptor beta chains drawn from one sample of a study of T cells after yellow fever vaccination. TCRdb used MiXCR to reprocess the 5' RACE reads, holding one entry per CDR3 protein. The sample records hundreds of thousands of distinct CDR3 sequences, 7% to 10% being singletons. The sequencing used PBMCs, collected more than 35 days after the first yellow fever vaccination. These receptors all stem from a man aged 18 to 29 who received the YFV17D yellow fever vaccine. Both conserved end residues are part of each CDR3. D genes are given only for firm matches. Where a row states a size, it is once, few, many or the class of an expanded clone; other rows omit it.

d_call: NA
j_call: TRBJ1-5
clone_size: few
v_call: TRBV7-9
cdr3_aa: CASSSYSDGQPQHF
cdr3_nt: TGTGCCAGCAGCTCCTACAGCGACGGGCAGCCCCAGCATTTT

d_call: TRBD1
j_call: TRBJ1-6
clone_size: many
v_call: TRBV10-3
cdr3_aa: CAISERTGDYSPLHF
cdr3_nt: TGTGCCATCAGTGAAAGGACAGGAGACTATTCACCCCTCCACTTT

d_call: NA
j_call: TRBJ2-5
clone_size: few
v_call: TRBV10-3
cdr3_aa: CAISAGDGQETQYF
cdr3_nt: TGTGCCATCAGTGCAGGGGACGGCCAAGAGACCCAGTACTTC

d_call: NA
j_call: TRBJ1-3
clone_size: few
v_call: TRBV7-2
cdr3_aa: CASSLPGNTIYF
cdr3_nt: TGTGCCAGCAGCTTACCCGGAAACACCATATATTTT

d_call: TRBD1
j_call: TRBJ1-1
clone_size: few
v_call: TRBV7-8
cdr3_aa: CASSLRGLMNTEAFF
cdr3_nt: TGTGCCAGCAGCTTAAGGGGGCTAATGAACACTGAAGCTTTCTTT

d_call: TRBD2
j_call: TRBJ2-5
clone_size: few
v_call: TRBV5-1
cdr3_aa: CASSLPSGGDQETQYF
cdr3_nt: TGCGCCAGCAGCTTACCTAGCGGTGGAGACCAAGAGACCCAGTACTTC

d_call: NA
j_call: TRBJ1-1
clone_size: few
v_call: TRBV3-1
cdr3_aa: CASSQDIMRGRGNTEAFF
cdr3_nt: TGTGCCAGCAGCCAAGATATTATGAGGGGCCGAGGGAACACTGAAGCTTTCTTT

d_call: NA
j_call: TRBJ1-1
clone_size: NA
v_call: TRBV10-3
cdr3_aa: CAISRMENTEAFF
cdr3_nt: TGTGCCATCAGCCGTATGGAGAACACTGAAGCTTTCTTT

d_call: NA
j_call: TRBJ2-2
clone_size: few
v_call: TRBV5-4
cdr3_aa: CASSLAGGITGELFF
cdr3_nt: TGTGCCAGCAGCTTGGCGGGGGGCATCACCGGGGAGCTGTTTTTT

d_call: NA
j_call: TRBJ1-1
clone_size: few
v_call: TRBV6-2/TRBV6-3
cdr3_aa: CARKALRGAGTEAFF
cdr3_nt: TGTGCCAGGAAGGCCCTCCGGGGGGCAGGTACTGAAGCTTTCTTT

d_call: NA
j_call: TRBJ1-1
clone_size: NA
v_call: TRBV5-4
cdr3_aa: CASSFRVSQNTEAFF
cdr3_nt: TGTGCCAGCAGCTTTCGGGTGAGCCAGAACACTGAAGCTTTCTTT

d_call: NA
j_call: TRBJ1-3
clone_size: NA
v_call: TRBV6-1
cdr3_aa: CASSPLWEFAGNTIYF
cdr3_nt: TGTGCCAGCAGTCCCCTATGGGAATTCGCTGGAAACACCATATATTTT

d_call: NA
j_call: TRBJ2-2
clone_size: few
v_call: TRBV6-5
cdr3_aa: CASSYKRRTNTGELFF
cdr3_nt: TGTGCCAGCAGTTACAAAAGACGAACGAACACCGGGGAGCTGTTTTTT

d_call: NA
j_call: TRBJ2-6
clone_size: many
v_call: TRBV30
cdr3_aa: CAWSVQGANVLTF
cdr3_nt: TGTGCCTGGAGTGTTCAGGGGGCCAACGTCCTGACTTTC

d_call: NA
j_call: TRBJ1-2
clone_size: many
v_call: TRBV7-2
cdr3_aa: CASSPNTQGPAWGYTF
cdr3_nt: TGTGCCAGCAGCCCCAATACCCAGGGGCCGGCTTGGGGCTACACCTTC

d_call: NA
j_call: TRBJ1-1
clone_size: many
v_call: TRBV5-1
cdr3_aa: CASSLAGGMNTEAFF
cdr3_nt: TGCGCCAGCAGCTTGGCCGGGGGGATGAACACTGAAGCTTTCTTT

d_call: TRBD1
j_call: TRBJ1-1
clone_size: few
v_call: TRBV5-1
cdr3_aa: CASSPRGQGAYEAFF
cdr3_nt: TGCGCCAGCAGCCCTAGGGGGCAGGGAGCCTATGAAGCTTTCTTT